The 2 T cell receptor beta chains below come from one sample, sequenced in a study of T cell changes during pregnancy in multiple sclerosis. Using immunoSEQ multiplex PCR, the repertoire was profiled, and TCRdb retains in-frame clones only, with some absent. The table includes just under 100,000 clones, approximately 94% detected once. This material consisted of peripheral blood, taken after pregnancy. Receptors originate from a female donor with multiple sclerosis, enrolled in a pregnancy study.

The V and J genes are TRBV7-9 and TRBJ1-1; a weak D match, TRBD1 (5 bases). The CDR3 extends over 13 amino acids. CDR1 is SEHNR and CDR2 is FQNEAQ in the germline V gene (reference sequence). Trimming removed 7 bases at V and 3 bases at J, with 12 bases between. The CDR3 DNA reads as TGTGCCAGCACCGATTGGGGGGACACTGAAGCTTTCTTT. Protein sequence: CASTDWGDTEAFF.

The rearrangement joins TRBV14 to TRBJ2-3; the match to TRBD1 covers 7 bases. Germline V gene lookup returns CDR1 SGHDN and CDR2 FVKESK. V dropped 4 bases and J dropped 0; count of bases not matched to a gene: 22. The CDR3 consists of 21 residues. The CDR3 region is CASSPWRVRGLGQTSTDTQYF. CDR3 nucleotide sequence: TGTGCCAGCAGCCCCTGGCGTGTGAGGGGGCTCGGTCAAACTAGCACAGATACGCAGTATTTT.